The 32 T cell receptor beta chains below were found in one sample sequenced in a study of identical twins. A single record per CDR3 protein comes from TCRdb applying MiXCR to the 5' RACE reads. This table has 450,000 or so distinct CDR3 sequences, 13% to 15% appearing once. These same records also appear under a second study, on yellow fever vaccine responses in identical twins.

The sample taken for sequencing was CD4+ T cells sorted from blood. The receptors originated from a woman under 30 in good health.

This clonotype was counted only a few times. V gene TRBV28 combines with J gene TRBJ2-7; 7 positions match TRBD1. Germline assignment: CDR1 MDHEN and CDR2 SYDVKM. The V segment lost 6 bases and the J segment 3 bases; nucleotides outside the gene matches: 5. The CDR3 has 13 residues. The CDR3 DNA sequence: TGTGCCAGCAGGAACAGGGGCGACTACGAGCAGTACTTC. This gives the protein CASRNRGDYEQYF.

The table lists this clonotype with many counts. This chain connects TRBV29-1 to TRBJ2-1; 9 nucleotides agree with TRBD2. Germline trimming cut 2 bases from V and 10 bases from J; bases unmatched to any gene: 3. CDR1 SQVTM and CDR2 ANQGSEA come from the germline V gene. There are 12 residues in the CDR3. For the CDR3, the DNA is TGCAGCGTTGAAACAGGGACTAGCGAGCAGTTCTTC. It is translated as CSVETGTSEQFF.

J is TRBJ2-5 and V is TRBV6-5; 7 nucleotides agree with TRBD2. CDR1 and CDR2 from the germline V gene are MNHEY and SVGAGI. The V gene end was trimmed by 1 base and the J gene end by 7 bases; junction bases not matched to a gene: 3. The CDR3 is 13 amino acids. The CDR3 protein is CASSYWEGPTQYF. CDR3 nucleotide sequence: TGTGCCAGCAGTTACTGGGAGGGCCCGACCCAGTACTTC.

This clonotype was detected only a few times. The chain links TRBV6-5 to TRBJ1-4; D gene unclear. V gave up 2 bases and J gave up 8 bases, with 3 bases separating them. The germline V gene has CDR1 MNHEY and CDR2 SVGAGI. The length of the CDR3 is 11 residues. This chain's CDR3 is CASSYGEKLFF. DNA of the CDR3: TGTGCCAGCAGTTACGGCGAAAAACTGTTTTTT.

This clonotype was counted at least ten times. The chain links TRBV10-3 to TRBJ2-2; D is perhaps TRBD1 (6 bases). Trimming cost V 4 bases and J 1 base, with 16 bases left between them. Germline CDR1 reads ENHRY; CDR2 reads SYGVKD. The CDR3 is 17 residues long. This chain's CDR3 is CAISAGEQGLNTGELFF. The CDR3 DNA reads TGTGCCATCAGTGCGGGCGAACAGGGCTTGAACACCGGGGAGCTGTTTTTT.

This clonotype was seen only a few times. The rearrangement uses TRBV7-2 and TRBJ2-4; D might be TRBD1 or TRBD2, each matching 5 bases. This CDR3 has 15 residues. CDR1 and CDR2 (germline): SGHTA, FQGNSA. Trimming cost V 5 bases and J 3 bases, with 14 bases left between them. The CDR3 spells CASSHAGTFKNIQYF. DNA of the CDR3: TGTGCCAGCAGCCATGCCGGGACCTTCAAAAACATTCAGTACTTC.

CDR3 residues: CASSAGFVAGELFF. CDR3 sequence (DNA): TGTGCCAGCAGCGCGGGATTTGTGGCCGGGGAGCTGTTTTTT. The rearrangement joins TRBV7-2 to TRBJ2-2, with a possible D match to TRBD2 (6 bases). The CDR3 spans 14 residues. V shed 5 bases and J shed 6 bases, with 13 bases lying between them. In germline, CDR1 is SGHTA, CDR2 FQGNSA. Using reference TRBV7-2 and TRBJ2-2 for the parts outside the CDR3, the full variable domain is GAGVSQSPSNKVTEKGKDVELRCDPISGHTALYWYRQSLGQGLEFLIYFQGNSAPDKSGLPSDRFSAERTGGSVSTLTIQRTQQEDSAVYLCASSAGFVAGELFFGEGSRLTVL.

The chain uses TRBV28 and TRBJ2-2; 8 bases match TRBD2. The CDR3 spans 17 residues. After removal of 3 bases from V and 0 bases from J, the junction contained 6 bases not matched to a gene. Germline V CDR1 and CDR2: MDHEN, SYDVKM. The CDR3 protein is CASSFSLAGSNTGELFF. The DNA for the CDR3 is TGTGCCAGCAGTTTCTCTTTAGCGGGGTCGAACACCGGGGAGCTGTTTTTT.

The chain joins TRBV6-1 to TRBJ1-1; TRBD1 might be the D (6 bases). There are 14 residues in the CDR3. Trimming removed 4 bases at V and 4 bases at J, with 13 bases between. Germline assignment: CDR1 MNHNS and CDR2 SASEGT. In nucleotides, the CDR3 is TGTGCCAGCAGTGGACAGGTTTCGGCCACTGAAGCTTTCTTT. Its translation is CASSGQVSATEAFF.

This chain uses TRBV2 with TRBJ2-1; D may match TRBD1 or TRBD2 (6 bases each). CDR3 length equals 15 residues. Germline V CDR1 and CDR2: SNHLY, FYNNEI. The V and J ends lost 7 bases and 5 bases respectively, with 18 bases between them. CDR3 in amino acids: CASMWGALSNNEQFF. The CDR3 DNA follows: TGTGCCAGCATGTGGGGGGCCCTTTCTAACAATGAGCAGTTCTTC.

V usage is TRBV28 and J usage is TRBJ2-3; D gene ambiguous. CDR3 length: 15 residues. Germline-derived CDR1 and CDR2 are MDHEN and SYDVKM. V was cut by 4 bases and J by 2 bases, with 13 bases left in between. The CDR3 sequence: CASSSPQTVTDTQYF. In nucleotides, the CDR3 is TGTGCCAGCAGTTCCCCCCAGACTGTCACAGATACGCAGTATTTT.

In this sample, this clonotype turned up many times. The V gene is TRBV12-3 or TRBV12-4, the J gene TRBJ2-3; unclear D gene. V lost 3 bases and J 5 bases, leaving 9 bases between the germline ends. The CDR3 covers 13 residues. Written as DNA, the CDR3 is TGTGCCAGCAGTTTTGATTTATTAGATACGCAGTATTTT. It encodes CASSFDLLDTQYF.

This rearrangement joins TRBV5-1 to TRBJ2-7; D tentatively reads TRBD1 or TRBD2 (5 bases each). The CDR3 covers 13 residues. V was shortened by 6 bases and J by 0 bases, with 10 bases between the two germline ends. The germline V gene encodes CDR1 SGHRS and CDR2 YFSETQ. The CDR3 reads CASKQEASYEQYF. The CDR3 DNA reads TGCGCCAGCAAACAGGAGGCCTCCTACGAGCAGTACTTC.

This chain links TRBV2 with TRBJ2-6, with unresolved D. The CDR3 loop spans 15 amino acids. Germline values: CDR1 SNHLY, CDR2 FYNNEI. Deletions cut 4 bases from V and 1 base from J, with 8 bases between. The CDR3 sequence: CASSVGTSGANVLTF. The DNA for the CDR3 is TGTGCCAGCAGTGTTGGAACATCTGGGGCCAACGTCCTGACTTTC. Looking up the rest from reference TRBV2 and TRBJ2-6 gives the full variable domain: EPEVTQTPSHQVTQMGQEVILRCVPISNHLYFYWYRQILGQKVEFLVSFYNNEISEKSEIFDDQFSVERPDGSNFTLKIRSTKLEDSAMYFCASSVGTSGANVLTFGAGSRLTVL.

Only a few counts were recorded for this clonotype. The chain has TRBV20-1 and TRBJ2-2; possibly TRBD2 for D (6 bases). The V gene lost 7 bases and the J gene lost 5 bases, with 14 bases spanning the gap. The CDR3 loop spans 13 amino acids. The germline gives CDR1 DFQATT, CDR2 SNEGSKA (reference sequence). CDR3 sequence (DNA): TGCAGTGTGGAGGGCGTCGTAACCGGGGAGCTGTTTTTT. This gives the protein CSVEGVVTGELFF.

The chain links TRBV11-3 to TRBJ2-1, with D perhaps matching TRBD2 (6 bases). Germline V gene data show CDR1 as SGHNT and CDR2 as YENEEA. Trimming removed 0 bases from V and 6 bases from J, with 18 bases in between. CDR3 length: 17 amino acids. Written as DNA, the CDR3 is TGTGCCAGCAGCTTAGATCTGGGTGGGAGGAGCGGCAATGAGCAGTTCTTC. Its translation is CASSLDLGGRSGNEQFF.

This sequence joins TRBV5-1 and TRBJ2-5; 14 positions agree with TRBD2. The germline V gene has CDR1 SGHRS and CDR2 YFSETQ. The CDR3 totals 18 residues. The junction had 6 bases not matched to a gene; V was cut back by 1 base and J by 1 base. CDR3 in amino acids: CASSLRTSGGPVQETQYF. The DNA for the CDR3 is TGCGCCAGCAGCTTGCGGACTAGCGGGGGGCCGGTCCAAGAGACCCAGTACTTC.

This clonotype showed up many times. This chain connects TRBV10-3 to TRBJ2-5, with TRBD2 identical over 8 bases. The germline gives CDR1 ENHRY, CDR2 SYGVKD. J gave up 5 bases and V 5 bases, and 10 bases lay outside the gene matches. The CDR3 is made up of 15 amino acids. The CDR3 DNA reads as TGTGCCATCAGTCCCCGGGAGGGTGGAGGCGAGACCCAGTACTTC. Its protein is CAISPREGGGETQYF.

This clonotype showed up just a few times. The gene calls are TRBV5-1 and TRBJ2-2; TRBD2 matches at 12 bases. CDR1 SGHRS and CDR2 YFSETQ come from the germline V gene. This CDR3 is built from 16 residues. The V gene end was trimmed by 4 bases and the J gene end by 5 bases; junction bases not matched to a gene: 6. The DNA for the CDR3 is TGCGCCAGCAGCCCGACTAGCGGGAGTGTAACCGGGGAGCTGTTTTTT. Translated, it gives CASSPTSGSVTGELFF.

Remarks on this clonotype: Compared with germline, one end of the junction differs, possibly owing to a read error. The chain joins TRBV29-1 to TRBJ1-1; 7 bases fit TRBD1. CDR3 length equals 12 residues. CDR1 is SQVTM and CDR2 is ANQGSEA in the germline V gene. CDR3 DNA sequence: TGCAGCGTTGAGAGCAGGCCCCCGGGACAGACATTT. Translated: CSVESRPPGQTF.

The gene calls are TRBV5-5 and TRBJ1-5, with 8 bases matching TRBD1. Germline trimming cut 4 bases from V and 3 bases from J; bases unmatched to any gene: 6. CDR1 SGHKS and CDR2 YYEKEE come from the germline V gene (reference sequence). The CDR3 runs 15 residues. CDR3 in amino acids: CASSGWTGYNQPQHF. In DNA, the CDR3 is TGTGCCAGCAGCGGCTGGACAGGGTACAATCAGCCCCAGCATTTT.

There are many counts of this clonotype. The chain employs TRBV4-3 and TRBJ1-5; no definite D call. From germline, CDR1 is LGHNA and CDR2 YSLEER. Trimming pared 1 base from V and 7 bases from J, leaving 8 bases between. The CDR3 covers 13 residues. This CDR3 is CASSQVVGQPQHF. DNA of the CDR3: TGCGCCAGCAGCCAAGTAGTGGGACAGCCCCAGCATTTT.

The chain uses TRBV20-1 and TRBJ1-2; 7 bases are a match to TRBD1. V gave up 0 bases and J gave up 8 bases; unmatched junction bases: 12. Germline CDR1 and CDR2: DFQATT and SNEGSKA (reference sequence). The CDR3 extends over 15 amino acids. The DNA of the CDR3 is TGCAGTGCTAGAGAGCCATCTACAGGGGAAAGAGGCTACACCTTC. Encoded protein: CSAREPSTGERGYTF.

The CDR3, as DNA: TGTGCCAGCCGACAGACAGGGGGCCCCGAGCAGTACTTC. This codes for CASRQTGGPEQYF. This chain joins TRBV2 and TRBJ2-7; 10 bases are shared with TRBD1. Germline-derived CDR1 and CDR2 are SNHLY and FYNNEI. This CDR3 has 13 residues. The V gene end was trimmed by 8 bases and the J gene end by 6 bases; junction bases not matched to a gene: 7.

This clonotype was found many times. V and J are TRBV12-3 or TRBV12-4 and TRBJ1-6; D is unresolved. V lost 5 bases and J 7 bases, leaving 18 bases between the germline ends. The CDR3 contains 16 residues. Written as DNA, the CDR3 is TGTGCCAGCAGTAACGCGGGGTCCCAGCCGAATTCACCCCTCCACTTT. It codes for CASSNAGSQPNSPLHF.

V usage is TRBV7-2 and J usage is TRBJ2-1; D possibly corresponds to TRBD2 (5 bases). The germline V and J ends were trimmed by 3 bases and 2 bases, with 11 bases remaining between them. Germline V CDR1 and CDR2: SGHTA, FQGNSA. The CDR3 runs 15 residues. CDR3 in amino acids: CASSLGATTYNEQFF. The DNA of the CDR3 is TGTGCCAGCAGCTTGGGTGCGACTACCTACAATGAGCAGTTCTTC.

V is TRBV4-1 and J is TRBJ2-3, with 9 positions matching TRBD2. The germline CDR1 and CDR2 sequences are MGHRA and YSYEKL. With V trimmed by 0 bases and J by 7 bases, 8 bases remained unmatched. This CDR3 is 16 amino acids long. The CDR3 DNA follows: TGCGCCAGCAGCCAAGATCCGGCGGGAGGGGGGTATACGCAGTATTTT. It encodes CASSQDPAGGGYTQYF.

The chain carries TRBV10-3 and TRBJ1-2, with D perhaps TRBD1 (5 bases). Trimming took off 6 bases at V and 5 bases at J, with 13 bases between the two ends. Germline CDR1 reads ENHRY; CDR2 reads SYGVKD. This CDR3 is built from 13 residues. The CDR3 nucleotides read TGTGCCATCAGCTCGGGGGGGATTTATGGCTACACCTTC. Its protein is CAISSGGIYGYTF.

The CDR3 nucleotides are TGTGCCAGCAGCCCGGCAGGGGAAAAACTGTTTTTT. This codes for CASSPAGEKLFF. This chain uses TRBV6-6 with TRBJ1-4, with D tentatively TRBD1 (5 bases). Deletions cut 6 bases from V and 8 bases from J, with 10 bases between. This CDR3 region has 12 residues. Germline CDR1 is MNHNY and CDR2 is SVGAGI (reference sequence).

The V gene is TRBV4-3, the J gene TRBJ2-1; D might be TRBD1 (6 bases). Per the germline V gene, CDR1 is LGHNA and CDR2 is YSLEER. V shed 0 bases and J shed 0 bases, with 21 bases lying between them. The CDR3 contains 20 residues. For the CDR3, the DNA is TGCGCCAGCAGCCAAGAGTGGGGACAAATTAGAGGAAGCTCCTACAATGAGCAGTTCTTC. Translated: CASSQEWGQIRGSSYNEQFF.

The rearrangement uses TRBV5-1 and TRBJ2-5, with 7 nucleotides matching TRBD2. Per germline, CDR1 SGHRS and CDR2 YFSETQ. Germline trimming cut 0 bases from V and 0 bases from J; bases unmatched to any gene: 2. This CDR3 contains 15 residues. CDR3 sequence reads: CASSLVGGYQETQYF. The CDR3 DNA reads TGCGCCAGCAGCTTGGTCGGGGGGTACCAAGAGACCCAGTACTTC.

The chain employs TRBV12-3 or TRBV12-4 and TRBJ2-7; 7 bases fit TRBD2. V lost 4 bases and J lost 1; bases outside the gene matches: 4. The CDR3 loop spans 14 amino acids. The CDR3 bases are TGTGCCAGCAGTTACGGGGGGAGATCCTACGAGCAGTACTTC. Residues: CASSYGGRSYEQYF.